This T cell receptor beta chain was sequenced in a study of blood T cell repertoires in COVID-19. Sequencing used immunoSEQ multiplex PCR; TCRdb keeps in-frame clones, though not all of them. The sample holds about 190,000 clones, around 80% seen once. The CDR3 contains 15 residues. Trimming pared 4 bases from V and 5 bases from J, leaving 19 bases between. Looked up from germline, CDR1 is SGHRS and CDR2 is YFSETQ. Sequencing was performed on peripheral blood. The sequence derives from a man aged 60 to 69 with acute or convalescent COVID-19. The chain employs TRBV5-1 and TRBJ2-7, with D possibly matching TRBD2 (5 bases). Here the CDR3 DNA reads TGCGCCAGCAGCCGCACGAGGGCCAGCGTCGACGAGCAGTACTTC. Translating gives CASSRTRASVDEQYF.